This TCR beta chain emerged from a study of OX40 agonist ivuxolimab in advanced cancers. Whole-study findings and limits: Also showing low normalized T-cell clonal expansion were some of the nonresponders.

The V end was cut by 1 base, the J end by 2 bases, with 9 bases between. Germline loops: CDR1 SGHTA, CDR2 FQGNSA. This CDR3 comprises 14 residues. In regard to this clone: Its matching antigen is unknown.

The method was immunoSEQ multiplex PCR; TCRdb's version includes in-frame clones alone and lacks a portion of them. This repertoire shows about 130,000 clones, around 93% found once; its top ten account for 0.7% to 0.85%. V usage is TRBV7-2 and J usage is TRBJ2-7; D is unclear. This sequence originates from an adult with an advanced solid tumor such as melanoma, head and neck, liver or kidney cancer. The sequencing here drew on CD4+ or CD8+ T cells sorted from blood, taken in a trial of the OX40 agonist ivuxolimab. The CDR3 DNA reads TGTGCCAGCAGCTTAGAATTTTGGGCCTACGAGCAGTACTTC. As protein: CASSLEFWAYEQYF. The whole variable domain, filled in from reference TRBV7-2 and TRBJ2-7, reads GAGVSQSPSNKVTEKGKDVELRCDPISGHTALYWYRQSLGQGLEFLIYFQGNSAPDKSGLPSDRFSAERTGGSVSTLTIQRTQQEDSAVYLCASSLEFWAYEQYFGPGTRLTVT.